This TCR beta chain is from a study of T cell responses to AZD1222 COVID-19 vaccine. Findings of the study overall: Baseline testing showed seropositivity in only five to seven AZD1222 recipients. Clonal diversity was possibly underestimated, and the donors were mostly white British, with more females. Every sample of the repertoires postdated the peak T cell response.

In regard to this clone: Its specificity is not known.

Here immunoSEQ multiplex PCR was the method, and the copy in TCRdb shows in-frame clones only, minus some. The profile shows 130,000 to 150,000 clones, about 93% of them singletons. The CDR3 has 16 residues. The germline V and J ends were trimmed by 0 bases and 13 bases, with 20 bases remaining between them. The V gene's germline CDR1 is SGHNT and CDR2 YYREEE (reference sequence). This clonotype was obtained from an adult in good health. The rearrangement uses TRBV5-4 and TRBJ1-6, with D perhaps TRBD1 (5 bases). The sample consisted of peripheral blood, taken on day 0 of AZD1222 vaccination. The CDR3 DNA reads as TGTGCCAGCAGCTTGGACCGGGACGCATCAATTACGCCCCTCCACTTT. Translated, it gives CASSLDRDASITPLHF.